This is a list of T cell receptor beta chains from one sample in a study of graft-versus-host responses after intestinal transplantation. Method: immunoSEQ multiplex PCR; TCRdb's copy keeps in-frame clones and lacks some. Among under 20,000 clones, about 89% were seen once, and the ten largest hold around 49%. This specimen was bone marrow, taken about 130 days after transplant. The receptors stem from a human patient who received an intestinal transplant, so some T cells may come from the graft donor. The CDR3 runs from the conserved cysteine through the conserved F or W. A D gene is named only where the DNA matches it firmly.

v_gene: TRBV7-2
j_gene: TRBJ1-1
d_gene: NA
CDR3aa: CASSSPSRLIF

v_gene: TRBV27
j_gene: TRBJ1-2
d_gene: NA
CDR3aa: CASSLSYAGSIGGYTF

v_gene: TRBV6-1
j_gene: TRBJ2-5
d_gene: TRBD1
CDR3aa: CASRFGTGGMETQYF

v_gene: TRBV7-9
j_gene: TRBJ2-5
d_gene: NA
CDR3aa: CASSLMTGETQYF

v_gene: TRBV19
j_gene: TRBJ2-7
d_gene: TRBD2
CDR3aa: CASSSGTSGSRGHEQYF

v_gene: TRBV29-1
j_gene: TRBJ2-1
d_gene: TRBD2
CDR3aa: CSVPAGGPSVVEQFF

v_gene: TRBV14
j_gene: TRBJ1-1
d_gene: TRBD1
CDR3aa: CASSQDYWSKQGAVSTEAFF

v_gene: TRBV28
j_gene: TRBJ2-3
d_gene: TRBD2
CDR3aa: CASSLWGLAGGDTQYF

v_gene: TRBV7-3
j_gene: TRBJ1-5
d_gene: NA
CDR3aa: CASSPAQDNQPQHF

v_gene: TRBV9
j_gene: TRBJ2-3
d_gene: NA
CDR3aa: CASTRVSTDTQYF

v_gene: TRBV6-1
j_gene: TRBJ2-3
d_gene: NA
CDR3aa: CASSEAEVSDTQYF

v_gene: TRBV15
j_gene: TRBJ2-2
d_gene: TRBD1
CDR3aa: CATSRFGTGNTGELFF

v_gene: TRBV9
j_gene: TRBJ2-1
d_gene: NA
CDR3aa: CASSVDGGNEQFF

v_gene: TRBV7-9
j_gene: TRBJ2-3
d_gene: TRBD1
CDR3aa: CASSLARGQGDTQYF

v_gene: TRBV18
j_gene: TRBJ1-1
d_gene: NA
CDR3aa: CASSPAENTEAFF

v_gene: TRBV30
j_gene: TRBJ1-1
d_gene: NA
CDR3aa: CAWRGSMNTEAFF

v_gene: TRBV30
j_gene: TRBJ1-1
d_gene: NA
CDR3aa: CAWSVGANTEAFF

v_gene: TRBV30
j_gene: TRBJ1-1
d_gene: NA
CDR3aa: CAWSVSTEAFF

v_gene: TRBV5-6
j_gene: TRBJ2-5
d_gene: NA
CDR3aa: CASSLGFAEFLETQYF

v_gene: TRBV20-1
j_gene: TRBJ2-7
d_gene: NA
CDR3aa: CSARDDYEQYF

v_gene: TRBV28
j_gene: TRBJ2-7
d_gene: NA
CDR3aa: CASKIGRVGLEQYF

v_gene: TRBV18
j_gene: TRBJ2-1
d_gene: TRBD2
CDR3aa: CASSPTGLIYNEQFF